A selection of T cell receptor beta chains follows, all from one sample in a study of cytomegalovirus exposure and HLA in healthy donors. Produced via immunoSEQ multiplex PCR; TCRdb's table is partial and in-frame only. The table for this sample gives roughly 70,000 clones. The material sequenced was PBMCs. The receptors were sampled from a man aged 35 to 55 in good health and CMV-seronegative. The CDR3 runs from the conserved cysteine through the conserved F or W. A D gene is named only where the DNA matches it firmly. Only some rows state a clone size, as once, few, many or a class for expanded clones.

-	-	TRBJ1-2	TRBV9	TGTGCCAGCAGCGTAGACGGGGGGCGTAATGGCTACACCTTC	CASSVDGGRNGYTF
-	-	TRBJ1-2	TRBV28	TGTGCCAGCAGCCTACCCCCGCCGGGGGACTACTATGGCTACACCTTC	CASSLPPPGDYYGYTF
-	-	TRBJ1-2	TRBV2	TGTGCCAGCAGGCAGGGAGGCCCCTATGGCTACACCTTC	CASRQGGPYGYTF
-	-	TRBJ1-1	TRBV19	TGTGCCAGTACCACCGGGGGGAACACTGAAGCTTTCTTT	CASTTGGNTEAFF
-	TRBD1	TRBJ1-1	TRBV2	TGTGCCAGCAGTGAACCTGACAGGGGGCACACTGAAGCTTTCTTT	CASSEPDRGHTEAFF
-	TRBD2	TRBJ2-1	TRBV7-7	TGTGCTAGCAGTCCAGCAGGGACTAGCGTTGTTGAGCAGTTCTTC	CASSPAGTSVVEQFF
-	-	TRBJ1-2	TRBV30	TGTGCCTGGAGTGTAGCAGGGGATTGGTATGGCTACACCTTC	CAWSVAGDWYGYTF
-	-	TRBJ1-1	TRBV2	TGTGCCAGCAGTGTTGAAGTCAGGGGCAACACTGAAGCTTTCTTT	CASSVEVRGNTEAFF
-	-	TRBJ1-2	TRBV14	TGTGCCAGCAGCCAAGATCTTCGGCGGTTCTTC	CASSQDLRRFF
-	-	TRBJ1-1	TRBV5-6	TGTGCCAGCACCAACTGGAGGCAGCAGAACACTGAAGCTTTCTTT	CASTNWRQQNTEAFF
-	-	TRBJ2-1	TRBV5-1	TGCGCCAGCAGCTTGGACCCCTCCGGGGATGAGTTCTTC	CASSLDPSGDEFF
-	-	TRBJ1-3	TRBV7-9	TGTGCCAGCAGGGAGGGATCCGGAAACACCATATATTTT	CASREGSGNTIYF
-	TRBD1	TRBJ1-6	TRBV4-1	TGCGCCAGCAGCGAAGGACAGGGACTGGGAAATTCACCCCTCCACTTT	CASSEGQGLGNSPLHF
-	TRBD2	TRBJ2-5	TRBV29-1	TGCAGCGTTCAGACTAGCGGAGAAGAGACCCAGTACTTC	CSVQTSGEETQYF
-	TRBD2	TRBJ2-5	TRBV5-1	TGCGCCAGCAGCCTGGGGGGGGAAGAGACCCAGTACTTC	CASSLGGEETQYF
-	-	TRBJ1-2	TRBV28	TGTGCCAGCAGCAGGGTAGTGGATGGCTACACCTTC	CASSRVVDGYTF
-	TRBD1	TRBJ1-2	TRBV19	TGTGCCAGTATGGGGACAGGGGCCCTGATGGGTGGCTACACCTTC	CASMGTGALMGGYTF
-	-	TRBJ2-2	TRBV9	TGTGCCAGCAGCGCCAGGGTAACCGGGGAGCTGTTTTTT	CASSARVTGELFF
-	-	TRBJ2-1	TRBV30	TGTGCCTGGACCAGAAGGGGACTTGGCAGTTACAATGAGCAGTTCTTC	CAWTRRGLGSYNEQFF
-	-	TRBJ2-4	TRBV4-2	TGTGCCAGCAGCCAAACCGAGCTGGCCAAAAACATTCAGTACTTC	CASSQTELAKNIQYF
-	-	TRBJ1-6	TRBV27	TGTGCCAGCAGTTTATCATCCCGTAATTCACCCCTCCACTTT	CASSLSSRNSPLHF
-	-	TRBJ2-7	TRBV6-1	TGTGCCAGCAGTTTGACAAATTACGAGCAGTACTTC	CASSLTNYEQYF
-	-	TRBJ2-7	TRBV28	TGTGCCAGCATTGGGACACTATTTACCTACGAGCAGTACTTC	CASIGTLFTYEQYF
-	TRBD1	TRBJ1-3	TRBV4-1	TGCGCCAGCAGCCATCCCGACAGGGAAGGAAACACCATATATTTT	CASSHPDREGNTIYF
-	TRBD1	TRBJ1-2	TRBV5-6	TGTGCCAGCAGCCGAGAACAGGGGTATGGCTACACCTTC	CASSREQGYGYTF
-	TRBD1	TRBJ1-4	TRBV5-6	TGTGCCAGCAGCCGGGGACAGCAGAAGGAAAAACTGTTTTTT	CASSRGQQKEKLFF
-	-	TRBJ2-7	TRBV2	TGTGCCAGCAGTGTCGGAGGTTCCTCCTACGAGCAGTACTTC	CASSVGGSSYEQYF
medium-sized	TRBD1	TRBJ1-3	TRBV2	TGTGCCAGCAAGGGGGACAGGGGGTCTTCTGGAAACACCATATATTTT	CASKGDRGSSGNTIYF
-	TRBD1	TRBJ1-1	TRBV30	TGTGCCTGGAGTAACCGGGACAGGAACACTGAAGCTTTCTTT	CAWSNRDRNTEAFF
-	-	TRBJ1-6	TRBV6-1	TGTGCCAGCAGTGAAGGTACCCAGACTTTTTATTCACCCCTCCACTTT	CASSEGTQTFYSPLHF
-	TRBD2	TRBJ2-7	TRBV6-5	TGTGCCAGCACCCCGACTAGCGGGTCGTACGAGCAGTACTTC	CASTPTSGSYEQYF
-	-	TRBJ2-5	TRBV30	TGTGCCTGGAGTGTTTTCCAGTCAGGGATTCAAGAGACCCAGTACTTC	CAWSVFQSGIQETQYF
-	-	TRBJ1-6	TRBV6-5	TGTGCCAGCAGCGCTGACTATCAGGATTCACCCCTCCACTTT	CASSADYQDSPLHF
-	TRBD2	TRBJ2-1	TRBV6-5	TGTGCCAGCAGCCCTTCTAGCGGGGGGCTTGAGCAGTTCTTC	CASSPSSGGLEQFF
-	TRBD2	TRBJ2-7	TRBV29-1	TGCAGCGTTGGTCTAGCGGGCTCCTACGAGCAGTACTTC	CSVGLAGSYEQYF
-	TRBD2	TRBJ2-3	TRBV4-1	TGCGCCAGCAGCCGAAGTGTCAGGGGACTAGCAATAAATACGCAGTATTTT	CASSRSVRGLAINTQYF
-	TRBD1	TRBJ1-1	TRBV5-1	TGCGCCAGCAGCTTTAAACAGGGGGCTATGAACACTGAAGCTTTCTTT	CASSFKQGAMNTEAFF
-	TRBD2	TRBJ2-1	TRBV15	TGTGCCACCAGCAGAGGTCCTAGCGGGGGTACCGGGAATGAGCAGTTCTTC	CATSRGPSGGTGNEQFF
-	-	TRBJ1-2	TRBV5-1	TGCGCCAGCAGCTTGGCCGAGGGTGAAGGCGGCTACACCTTC	CASSLAEGEGGYTF
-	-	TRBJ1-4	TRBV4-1	TGCGCCAGCAGCCAAGATCGAGGTAGCTTTAGAGAAAAACTGTTTTTT	CASSQDRGSFREKLFF
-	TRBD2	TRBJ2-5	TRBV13	TGTGCCAGCAGCTTTAGCGGGTCGGGAGAGACCCAGTACTTC	CASSFSGSGETQYF
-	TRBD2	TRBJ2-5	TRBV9	TGTGCCAGCAGCCCCCAGGCTAGCGGGGGACTGGGGGAGCAGTACTTC	CASSPQASGGLGEQYF
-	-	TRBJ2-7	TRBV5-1	TGCGCCAGCAGCTTGGGGCAGGGGTCTCGGTATGAGCAGTACTTC	CASSLGQGSRYEQYF
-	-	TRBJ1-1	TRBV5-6	TGTGCCAGCAGCCGGGACGGCGGGGGGTACACTGAAGCTTTCTTT	CASSRDGGGYTEAFF
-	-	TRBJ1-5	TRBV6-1	TGTGCCAGCAGTGAAGGGGGGGTTGGAGGTCAGCCCCAGCATTTT	CASSEGGVGGQPQHF
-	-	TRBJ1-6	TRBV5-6	TGTGCCAGCAGCCGCGACATGAGCTCCTATAATTCACCCCTCCACTTT	CASSRDMSSYNSPLHF
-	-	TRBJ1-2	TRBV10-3	TGTGCCATCAGTCAACAGGGACCCGACGGGTATGGCTACACCTTC	CAISQQGPDGYGYTF
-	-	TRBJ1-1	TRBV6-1	TGTGCCAGCAGTCGGCAGGGGACATGGAACACTGAAGCTTTCTTT	CASSRQGTWNTEAFF
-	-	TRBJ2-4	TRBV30	TGTGCCTGGAGTGTACCCAGCAAAAACATTCAGTACTTC	CAWSVPSKNIQYF
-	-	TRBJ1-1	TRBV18	TGTGCCAGCTCACCACCTCCCCGGACTGAAGCTTTCTTT	CASSPPPRTEAFF
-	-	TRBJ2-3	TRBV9	TGTGCCAGTTCGGAGGGTTTCGGAACAGGCACAGATACGCAGTATTTT	CASSEGFGTGTDTQYF
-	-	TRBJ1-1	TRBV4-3	TGCGCCAGCAGCTCCCCACAGGAGCTGAACACTGAAGCTTTCTTT	CASSSPQELNTEAFF
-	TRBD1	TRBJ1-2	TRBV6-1	TGTGCCAGCAGTCAAGTCGCCGGGACAGGGGGCGACGGCTATGGCTACACCTTC	CASSQVAGTGGDGYGYTF